Each of the 18 T cell receptor beta chains below was sequenced from the same sample in a study of T cells in tuberculosis. Only in-frame clones appear in the TCRdb table, and some are missing; sequencing was by immunoSEQ multiplex PCR. The table includes tens of thousands of clones, over 85% detected once. Sequencing input: PBMCs. These receptors all stem from a donor aged 10-29 years with latent tuberculosis or without tuberculosis infection. Some clones in this sample may be carry-over from other donors' samples.

This clone was observed once. V usage is TRBV25-1 and J usage is TRBJ2-2; the D is unclear. The CDR3 has 13 residues. From germline, CDR1 is MGHDK and CDR2 SYGVNS. Trimming removed 6 bases at V and 6 bases at J, with 11 bases between. CDR3 sequence (DNA): TGTGCCAGCAGGAAAGACTTCTCCGGGGAGCTGTTTTTT. Translating gives CASRKDFSGELFF. The entire variable domain, with the rest obtained from reference TRBV25-1 and TRBJ2-2, is as follows: EADIYQTPRYLVIGTGKKITLECSQTMGHDKMYWYQQDPGMELHLIHYSYGVNSTEKGDLSSESTVSRIRTEHFPLTLESARPSHTSQYLCASRKDFSGELFFGEGSRLTVL.

This clone was seen once. The chain recombines TRBV7-9 with TRBJ1-4; no reliable D call. The V and J ends lost 7 bases and 0 bases respectively, with 6 bases between them. CDR1 is SEHNR, CDR2 FQNEAQ, per germline (reference sequence). CDR3 length equals 13 residues. Written as DNA, the CDR3 is TGTGCCAGCAAGCGCACAACTAATGAAAAACTGTTTTTT. This gives the protein CASKRTTNEKLFF.

V gene TRBV6-1 combines with J gene TRBJ2-1; 11 bases match TRBD2. Germline-derived CDR1 and CDR2 are MNHNS and SASEGT. J gave up 6 bases and V 0 bases, and 1 base lay outside the gene matches. The CDR3 is 15 residues long. CDR3 residues: CASSEASGGANEQFF. Here the CDR3 DNA reads TGTGCCAGCAGTGAAGCTAGCGGGGGGGCCAATGAGCAGTTCTTC.

The chain combines TRBV2 with TRBJ1-1, with D tentatively TRBD1 (5 bases). The CDR3 is 14 residues long. Germline-derived CDR1 and CDR2 are SNHLY and FYNNEI. The V end was cut by 5 bases, the J end by 6 bases, with 16 bases between. CDR3 region: CASSLTRVRAEAFF. The CDR3 DNA sequence: TGTGCCAGCAGTTTGACCAGGGTTCGCGCTGAAGCTTTCTTT.

The J gene is TRBJ2-7, the V gene TRBV7-2; 14 nucleotides match TRBD2. Germline-derived CDR1 and CDR2 are SGHTA and FQGNSA. The V gene end was trimmed by 1 base and the J gene end by 4 bases; junction bases not matched to a gene: 0. The CDR3 is 15 amino acids. CDR3 residues: CASSLGTSGRYEQYF. CDR3 nucleotides: TGTGCCAGCAGCTTAGGGACTAGCGGGAGGTACGAGCAGTACTTC. The whole variable domain, filled in from reference TRBV7-2 and TRBJ2-7, reads GAGVSQSPSNKVTEKGKDVELRCDPISGHTALYWYRQSLGQGLEFLIYFQGNSAPDKSGLPSDRFSAERTGGSVSTLTIQRTQQEDSAVYLCASSLGTSGRYEQYFGPGTRLTVT.

The chain recombines TRBV10-1 with TRBJ1-1; 7 bases fit TRBD1. CDR3 length: 18 amino acids. CDR1 WNHNN and CDR2 SYGVQD come from the germline V gene (reference sequence). Trimming took 6 bases from V and 7 from J; bases not matched to a gene: 23. CDR3 bases: TGCGCCAGCAGGGAGAACTACAGGGGAGGTAAGGTCAGGGTTGAAGCTTTCTTT. Amino acid sequence: CASRENYRGGKVRVEAFF.

The CDR3 region is CASSPTGVTEAFF. In nucleotides, the CDR3 is TGTGCCAGCTCACCCACAGGGGTCACTGAAGCTTTCTTT. V and J are TRBV18 and TRBJ1-1, with 7 bases identical to TRBD1. Germline CDR1 and CDR2: KGHSH and LQKENI. There are 13 residues in the CDR3. Losses at the gene ends were 3 bases for V and 4 bases for J; bases not matched to a gene: 2.

In this sample, this clone turned up once. The J gene is TRBJ2-7, the V gene TRBV11-1; 8 bases agree with TRBD2. Germline lookup yields CDR1 SGHAT and CDR2 FQDESV (reference sequence). The J segment lost 0 bases and the V segment lost 5 bases, leaving 15 bases of the junction unmatched. The CDR3 is 18 amino acids. The CDR3 nucleotides read TGTGCCAGCAGCGCGCGCCGGAGCGGGAGCGCAATCTCCTACGAGCAGTACTTC. This translates into CASSARRSGSAISYEQYF.

With respect to this clone: The same CDR3 arises from other DNA sequences in this sample as well. The chain has TRBV7-9 and TRBJ2-7; D not certain. Trimming left V 3 bases short and J 0 bases short, with 3 bases between. This CDR3 comprises 12 residues. Germline V gene lookup returns CDR1 SEHNR and CDR2 FQNEAQ (reference sequence). CDR3 residues: CASSFGSYEQYF. DNA of the CDR3: TGTGCCAGCAGCTTCGGCTCCTACGAGCAGTACTTC.

V usage is TRBV9 and J usage is TRBJ2-7; tentatively, D is TRBD2 (5 bases). CDR1 and CDR2 (germline): SGDLS, YYNGEE. The germline V and J ends were trimmed by 3 bases and 2 bases, with 18 bases remaining between them. This CDR3 region has 16 residues. In nucleotides, the CDR3 is TGTGCCAGCAGCGCTAGCTCCCAGGTCGTCCCCTACGAGCAGTACTTC. This gives the protein CASSASSQVVPYEQYF.

The gene calls are TRBV7-8 and TRBJ1-3; D is ambiguous. This CDR3 spans 15 amino acids. Trimming took off 5 bases at V and 4 bases at J, with 15 bases between the two ends. Germline CDR1 and CDR2: SGHVS and FQNEAQ. CDR3 sequence reads: CASSPRLTGGNTIYF. The DNA for the CDR3 is TGTGCCAGCAGCCCGCGACTCACGGGGGGAAACACCATATATTTT.

The chain has TRBV4-3 and TRBJ2-1; TRBD1 aligns across 8 bases. Per germline, CDR1 LGHNA and CDR2 YSLEER. The ends lost 0 bases at V and 5 bases at J; junction bases unmatched: 24. CDR3 length: 22 amino acids. The chain's CDR3 is CASSQDWVSAGGANIPNNEQFF. DNA for the CDR3: TGCGCCAGCAGCCAAGATTGGGTATCGGCAGGGGGCGCAAACATTCCCAACAATGAGCAGTTCTTC.

The chain uses TRBV5-1 and TRBJ1-6, with D unclear. Germline CDR1 is SGHRS and CDR2 is YFSETQ. This CDR3 contains 16 residues. Trimming left V 1 base short and J 0 bases short, with 8 bases between. CDR3 sequence reads: CASSLWLSSYNSPLHF. Here the CDR3 DNA reads TGCGCCAGCAGCTTGTGGCTCAGCTCCTATAATTCACCCCTCCACTTT.

The chain has TRBV10-2 and TRBJ2-7, with TRBD2 identical over 7 bases. The CDR3 sequence is 16 residues long. Trimming took 2 bases from V and 0 from J; bases not matched to a gene: 7. CDR1 and CDR2 from the germline V gene are WSHSY and SAAADI. The CDR3 nucleotides read TGCGCCAGCAGTGAGAAGGGGACTACCCGCTCCTACGAGCAGTACTTC. This codes for CASSEKGTTRSYEQYF.

The chain has TRBV7-6 and TRBJ2-7; TRBD1 agrees at 9 bases. V gave up 3 bases and J gave up 2 bases; unmatched junction bases: 5. The germline gives CDR1 SGHVS, CDR2 FNYEAQ. CDR3 length equals 15 residues. The CDR3 DNA follows: TGTGCCAGCAGCTTCGGGGACAGGGATACCTACGAGCAGTACTTC. Amino acids: CASSFGDRDTYEQYF.

CDR3 sequence: CASSLQIRDEQFF. The CDR3 DNA reads as TGCGCCAGCAGCTTACAAATCAGGGATGAGCAGTTCTTC. The V gene is TRBV5-1, the J gene TRBJ2-1, with TRBD1 as a possible D gene (5 bases). Germline V gene sequence: CDR1 SGHRS, CDR2 YFSETQ. The germline V and J ends were trimmed by 2 bases and 8 bases, with 11 bases remaining between them. The CDR3 sequence is 13 residues long.

The chain links TRBV9 to TRBJ2-1, with TRBD2 identical over 8 bases. J gave up 6 bases and V 1 base, and 12 bases lay outside the gene matches. The CDR3 contains 17 residues. From germline, CDR1 is SGDLS and CDR2 YYNGEE. The CDR3 loop is CASSVSGGTVGFNEQFF. CDR3 DNA sequence: TGTGCCAGCAGCGTAAGCGGGGGCACAGTCGGGTTCAATGAGCAGTTCTTC.

This chain links TRBV6-6 with TRBJ1-4, with D tentatively TRBD1 (6 bases). The CDR3 has 16 residues. Germline V gives CDR1 MNHNY, CDR2 SVGAGI (reference sequence). Trimming took off 5 bases at V and 7 bases at J, with 20 bases between the two ends. Written as DNA, the CDR3 is TGTGCCAGCAGTCCCCTGGGGTGGGAGGGGGTTGAAAAACTGTTTTTT. Translating it yields CASSPLGWEGVEKLFF.